The rows below give T cell receptor beta chains drawn from one sample of a study of regulatory T cells in long-lasting Graves disease. TCRdb independently ran MiXCR on the multiplex PCR reads; one entry per CDR3 protein. The sample consists of approximately 300,000 distinct CDR3 sequences, 18% of them appearing once. This material consisted of peripheral blood mononuclear cells (PBMCs), taken at new diagnosis, from a patient treated with antithyroid drugs. These receptors all stem from a female donor with Graves disease. Each CDR3 is given with its conserved first and last residue. Each record gives: D gene, CDR3 length, J gene, clone size, V gene, CDR3 DNA, CDR3 protein. D genes are given only for firm matches. Rows give clone size only sometimes, using once, few, many, or a class for an expanded clone.

D gene: -; CDR3 length: 14; J gene: TRBJ2-3; clone size: many; V gene: TRBV30; CDR3 DNA: TGTGCCTGGAGTGCCCCAGAGATCACAGATACGCAGTATTTT; CDR3 protein: CAWSAPEITDTQYF
D gene: -; CDR3 length: 12; J gene: TRBJ2-7; clone size: -; V gene: TRBV7-2; CDR3 DNA: TGTGCCAGCAGCTCGCCTAGGGGCGAGCAGTACTTC; CDR3 protein: CASSSPRGEQYF
D gene: -; CDR3 length: 15; J gene: TRBJ2-7; clone size: -; V gene: TRBV19; CDR3 DNA: TGTGCCAGTAGGGTACCCTGGTTGGTTGGCTACGAGCAGTACTTC; CDR3 protein: CASRVPWLVGYEQYF
D gene: TRBD2; CDR3 length: 18; J gene: TRBJ2-1; clone size: few; V gene: TRBV19; CDR3 DNA: TGTGCCAGTAGTACCCGAGTCCCCTTAGCGGGAAGCGGCAATGAGCAGTTCTTC; CDR3 protein: CASSTRVPLAGSGNEQFF
D gene: TRBD1; CDR3 length: 20; J gene: TRBJ2-1; clone size: many; V gene: TRBV5-1; CDR3 DNA: TGCGCCAGCAGCTCCTCCCGGGACAGGGGAAAGGGAATCCTCTACAATGAGCAGTTCTTC; CDR3 protein: CASSSSRDRGKGILYNEQFF
D gene: -; CDR3 length: 15; J gene: TRBJ2-3; clone size: few; V gene: TRBV20-1; CDR3 DNA: TGCAGTGCTAGAGATAGCAGCTTTAGGGTAGATACGCAGTATTTT; CDR3 protein: CSARDSSFRVDTQYF
D gene: -; CDR3 length: 12; J gene: TRBJ1-2; clone size: -; V gene: TRBV18; CDR3 DNA: TGTGCCAGCTCACCACCGCAGGGCGGCTACACCTTC; CDR3 protein: CASSPPQGGYTF
D gene: -; CDR3 length: 14; J gene: TRBJ2-1; clone size: many; V gene: TRBV28; CDR3 DNA: TGTGCCAGCAGTTTAGGGCTGATGTACAATGAGCAGTTCTTC; CDR3 protein: CASSLGLMYNEQFF
D gene: -; CDR3 length: 14; J gene: TRBJ1-5; clone size: many; V gene: TRBV10-3; CDR3 DNA: TGTGCCATCAGTGAGAACAGGGAGGGTCAGCCCCAGCATTTT; CDR3 protein: CAISENREGQPQHF
D gene: -; CDR3 length: 17; J gene: TRBJ2-3; clone size: -; V gene: TRBV7-9; CDR3 DNA: TGTGCCAGCAGCTGGGGCAGGGGCAGGGAATTCACAGATACGCAGTATTTT; CDR3 protein: CASSWGRGREFTDTQYF
D gene: -; CDR3 length: 14; J gene: TRBJ1-2; clone size: many; V gene: TRBV12-3/TRBV12-4; CDR3 DNA: TGTGCCAGCACCGAACTTCGGACCACCGCCACACACGCCTTC; CDR3 protein: CASTELRTTATHAF
D gene: -; CDR3 length: 14; J gene: TRBJ2-2; clone size: many; V gene: TRBV6-1; CDR3 DNA: TGTGCCAGCAAGGCGACAGCGAACACCGGGGAGCTGTTTTTT; CDR3 protein: CASKATANTGELFF
D gene: -; CDR3 length: 12; J gene: TRBJ2-1; clone size: -; V gene: TRBV7-9; CDR3 DNA: TGTGCCAGCAGCTTAATAAGGGAGGAGCAGTTCTTC; CDR3 protein: CASSLIREEQFF
D gene: -; CDR3 length: 13; J gene: TRBJ1-1; clone size: -; V gene: TRBV6-5; CDR3 DNA: TGTGCCAGCAGTTATGGCGAGGGCACTGAAGCTTTCTTT; CDR3 protein: CASSYGEGTEAFF
D gene: TRBD2; CDR3 length: 16; J gene: TRBJ2-7; clone size: many; V gene: TRBV10-3; CDR3 DNA: TGTGCCATCAGGAGGGGACTAGCGAGGGGCTCCTACGAGCAGTACTTC; CDR3 protein: CAIRRGLARGSYEQYF
D gene: TRBD1; CDR3 length: 14; J gene: TRBJ1-1; clone size: few; V gene: TRBV5-1; CDR3 DNA: TGCGCCAGCAGCGCGACAGGGTTGGGCACTGAAGCTTTCTTT; CDR3 protein: CASSATGLGTEAFF
D gene: -; CDR3 length: 16; J gene: TRBJ1-1; clone size: few; V gene: TRBV4-1; CDR3 DNA: TGCGCCAGCAGCCAAGAGAGCAGGACACCAAACCGGGGAGCTTTCTTT; CDR3 protein: CASSQESRTPNRGAFF
D gene: TRBD1; CDR3 length: 14; J gene: TRBJ1-4; clone size: many; V gene: TRBV11-3; CDR3 DNA: TGTGCCAGCAGCACCAGCGGGACAGGCAAAGGACTGTTTTTT; CDR3 protein: CASSTSGTGKGLFF
D gene: -; CDR3 length: 17; J gene: TRBJ1-1; clone size: few; V gene: TRBV7-6; CDR3 DNA: TGTGCCAGCAGCCCTACAGGTGGGGCAGGGGTGTACACTGAAGCTTTCTTT; CDR3 protein: CASSPTGGAGVYTEAFF
D gene: -; CDR3 length: 17; J gene: TRBJ2-5; clone size: -; V gene: TRBV9; CDR3 DNA: TGTGCCAGCAGCGTAAACCCAACAGGGAATAGTCCAGAGACCCAGTACTTC; CDR3 protein: CASSVNPTGNSPETQYF
D gene: -; CDR3 length: 13; J gene: TRBJ1-5; clone size: -; V gene: TRBV6-1; CDR3 DNA: TGTGCCAGCAGTGCCTGGGGACTTCAGCCCCAGCATTTT; CDR3 protein: CASSAWGLQPQHF
D gene: -; CDR3 length: 15; J gene: TRBJ1-5; clone size: many; V gene: TRBV30; CDR3 DNA: TGTGCCTGGAGTGTAGGTGGGTCCAGCAATCAGCCCCAGCATTTT; CDR3 protein: CAWSVGGSSNQPQHF
D gene: -; CDR3 length: 13; J gene: TRBJ1-5; clone size: many; V gene: TRBV2; CDR3 DNA: TGTGCCAGCAGTGACCAGGGAGATCAGCCCCAGCATTTT; CDR3 protein: CASSDQGDQPQHF
D gene: -; CDR3 length: 14; J gene: TRBJ2-7; clone size: few; V gene: TRBV7-9; CDR3 DNA: TGTGCCGGCAGCGATACGGGAGAGTCCTACGAGCAGTACTTC; CDR3 protein: CAGSDTGESYEQYF
D gene: -; CDR3 length: 16; J gene: TRBJ2-1; clone size: many; V gene: TRBV12-5; CDR3 DNA: TGTGCTAGTGGTGTATCCGGGAGAGCAAGCTACAATGAGCAGTTCTTC; CDR3 protein: CASGVSGRASYNEQFF
D gene: TRBD2; CDR3 length: 13; J gene: TRBJ2-5; clone size: many; V gene: TRBV30; CDR3 DNA: TGTGCCTGGAACCTAGCGGGAGTTGAGACCCAGTACTTC; CDR3 protein: CAWNLAGVETQYF
D gene: TRBD1; CDR3 length: 16; J gene: TRBJ2-2; clone size: -; V gene: TRBV27; CDR3 DNA: TGTGCCACCCTACCCGGGACAGGGGAGAACACCGGGGAGCTGTTTTTT; CDR3 protein: CATLPGTGENTGELFF
D gene: -; CDR3 length: 13; J gene: TRBJ2-1; clone size: many; V gene: TRBV7-9; CDR3 DNA: TGTGCCAGCCGCCGGGAAGGGGGAGTTGAGCAGTTCTTC; CDR3 protein: CASRREGGVEQFF
D gene: TRBD1; CDR3 length: 15; J gene: TRBJ2-1; clone size: few; V gene: TRBV28; CDR3 DNA: TGTGCCAGCAGTCCACTAGGGGGCTACAACAATGAGCAGTTCTTC; CDR3 protein: CASSPLGGYNNEQFF
D gene: -; CDR3 length: 13; J gene: TRBJ2-1; clone size: many; V gene: TRBV7-8; CDR3 DNA: TGTGCCAGCAGCTTAAACGGCGGCAATGAGCAGTTCTTC; CDR3 protein: CASSLNGGNEQFF
D gene: -; CDR3 length: 15; J gene: TRBJ1-5; clone size: -; V gene: TRBV18; CDR3 DNA: TGTGCCAGCACCTCAGTGGTGGGGACGGTTCAGCCCCAGCATTTT; CDR3 protein: CASTSVVGTVQPQHF
D gene: -; CDR3 length: 16; J gene: TRBJ1-2; clone size: many; V gene: TRBV11-2; CDR3 DNA: TGTGCCAGCAGTTGGGACCCGGGACCGGGACCGGATGGCTACACCTTC; CDR3 protein: CASSWDPGPGPDGYTF
D gene: -; CDR3 length: 14; J gene: TRBJ2-7; clone size: few; V gene: TRBV10-3; CDR3 DNA: TGTGCCATCAGTGATATTTCAGGATCCTACGAGCAGTACTTC; CDR3 protein: CAISDISGSYEQYF
D gene: -; CDR3 length: 14; J gene: TRBJ2-7; clone size: many; V gene: TRBV28; CDR3 DNA: TGTGCCAGCAGTTCCCGCGCAGGGCCCTACGAGCAGTACTTC; CDR3 protein: CASSSRAGPYEQYF